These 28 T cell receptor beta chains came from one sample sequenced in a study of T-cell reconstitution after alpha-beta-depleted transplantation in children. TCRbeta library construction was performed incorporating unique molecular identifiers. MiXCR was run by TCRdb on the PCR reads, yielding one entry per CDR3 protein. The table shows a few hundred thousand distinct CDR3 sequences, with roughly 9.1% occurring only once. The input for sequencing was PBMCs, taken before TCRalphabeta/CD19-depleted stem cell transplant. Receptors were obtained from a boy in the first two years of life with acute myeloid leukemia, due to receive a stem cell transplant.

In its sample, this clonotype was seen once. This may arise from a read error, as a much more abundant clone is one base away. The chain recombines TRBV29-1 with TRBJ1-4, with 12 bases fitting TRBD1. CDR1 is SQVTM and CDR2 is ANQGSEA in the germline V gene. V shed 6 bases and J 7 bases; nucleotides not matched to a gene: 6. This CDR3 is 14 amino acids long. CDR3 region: CSVGQGASGEKLFF. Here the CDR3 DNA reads TGCAGCGTGGGACAGGGGGCCTCGGGTGAAAAACTGTTTTTT.

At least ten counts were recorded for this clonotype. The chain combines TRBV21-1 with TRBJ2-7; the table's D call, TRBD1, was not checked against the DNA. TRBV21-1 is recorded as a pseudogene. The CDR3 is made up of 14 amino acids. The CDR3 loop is CANCRDRNFYEQYF. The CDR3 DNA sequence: TGTGCCAACTGCCGGGACCGTAACTTCTACGAGCAGTACTTC.

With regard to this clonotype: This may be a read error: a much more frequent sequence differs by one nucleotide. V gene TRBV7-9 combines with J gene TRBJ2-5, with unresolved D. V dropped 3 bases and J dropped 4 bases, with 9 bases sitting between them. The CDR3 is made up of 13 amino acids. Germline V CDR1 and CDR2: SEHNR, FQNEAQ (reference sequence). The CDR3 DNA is TGTGCCAGCAGCTTCATAGGGCGAGAGACCCAGTACTTC. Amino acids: CASSFIGRETQYF.

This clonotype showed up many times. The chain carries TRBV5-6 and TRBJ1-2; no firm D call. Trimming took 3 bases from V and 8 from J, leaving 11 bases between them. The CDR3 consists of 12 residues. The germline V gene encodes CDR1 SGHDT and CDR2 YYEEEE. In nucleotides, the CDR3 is TGTGCCAGCAGCTGGACGATGGGCGGCTACACCTTC. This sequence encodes CASSWTMGGYTF.

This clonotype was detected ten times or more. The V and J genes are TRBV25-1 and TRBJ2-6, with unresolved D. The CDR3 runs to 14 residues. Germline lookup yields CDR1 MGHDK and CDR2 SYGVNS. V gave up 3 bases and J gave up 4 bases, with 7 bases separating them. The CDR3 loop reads CASSEGTGANVLTF. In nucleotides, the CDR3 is TGTGCCAGCAGTGAGGGTACCGGGGCCAACGTCCTGACTTTC. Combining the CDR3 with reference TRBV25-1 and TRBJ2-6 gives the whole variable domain EADIYQTPRYLVIGTGKKITLECSQTMGHDKMYWYQQDPGMELHLIHYSYGVNSTEKGDLSSESTVSRIRTEHFPLTLESARPSHTSQYLCASSEGTGANVLTFGAGSRLTVL.

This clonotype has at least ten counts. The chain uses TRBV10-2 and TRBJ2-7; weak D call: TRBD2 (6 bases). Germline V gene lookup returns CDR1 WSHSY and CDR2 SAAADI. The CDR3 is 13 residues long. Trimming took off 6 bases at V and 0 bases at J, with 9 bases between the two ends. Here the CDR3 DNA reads TGCGCCAGCAGGAGCGGGTCCTCCTACGAGCAGTACTTC. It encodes CASRSGSSYEQYF.

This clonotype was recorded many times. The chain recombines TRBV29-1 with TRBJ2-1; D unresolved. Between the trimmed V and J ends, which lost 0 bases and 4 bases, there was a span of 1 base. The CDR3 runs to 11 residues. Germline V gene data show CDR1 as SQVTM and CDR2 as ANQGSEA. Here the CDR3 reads CSVEEYNEQFF. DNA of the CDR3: TGCAGCGTTGAAGAATACAATGAGCAGTTCTTC.

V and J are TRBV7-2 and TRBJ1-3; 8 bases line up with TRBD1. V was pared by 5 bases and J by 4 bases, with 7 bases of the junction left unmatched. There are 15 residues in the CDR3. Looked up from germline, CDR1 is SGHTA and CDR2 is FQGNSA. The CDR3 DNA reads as TGTGCCAGCAGCCCCGACAGGGGCGGGGGAAACACCATATATTTT. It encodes CASSPDRGGGNTIYF.

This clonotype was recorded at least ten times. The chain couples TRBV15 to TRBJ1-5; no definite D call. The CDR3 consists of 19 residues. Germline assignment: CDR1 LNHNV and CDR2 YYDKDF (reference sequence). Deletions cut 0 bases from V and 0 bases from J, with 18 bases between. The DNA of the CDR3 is TGTGCCACCAGCAGAGATCCAAGGGCAGTCCCATATAGCAATCAGCCCCAGCATTTT. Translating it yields CATSRDPRAVPYSNQPQHF.

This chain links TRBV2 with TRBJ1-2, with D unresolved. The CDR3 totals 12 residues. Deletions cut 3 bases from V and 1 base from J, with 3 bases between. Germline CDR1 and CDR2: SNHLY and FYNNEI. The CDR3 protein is CASSERNYGYTF. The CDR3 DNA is TGTGCCAGCAGTGAGCGTAACTATGGCTACACCTTC.

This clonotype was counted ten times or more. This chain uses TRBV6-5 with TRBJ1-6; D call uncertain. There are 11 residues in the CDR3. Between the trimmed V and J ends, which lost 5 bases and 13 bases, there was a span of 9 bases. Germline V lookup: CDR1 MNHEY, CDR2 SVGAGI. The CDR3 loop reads CASSKGGPLHF. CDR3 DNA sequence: TGTGCCAGCAGTAAGGGAGGCCCCCTCCACTTT.

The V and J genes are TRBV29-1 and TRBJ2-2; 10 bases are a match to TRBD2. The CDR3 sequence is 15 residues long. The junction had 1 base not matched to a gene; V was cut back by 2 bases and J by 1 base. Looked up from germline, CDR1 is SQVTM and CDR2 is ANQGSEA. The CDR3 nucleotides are TGCAGCGTTGAAACTAGCGGGGTGAACACCGGGGAGCTGTTTTTT. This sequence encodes CSVETSGVNTGELFF.

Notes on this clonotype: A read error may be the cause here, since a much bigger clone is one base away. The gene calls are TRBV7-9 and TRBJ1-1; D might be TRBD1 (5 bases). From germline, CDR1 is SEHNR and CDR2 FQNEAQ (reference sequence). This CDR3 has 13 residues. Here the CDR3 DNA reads TGTGCCAGCAGTTTGGGGGGGAGAAGTGAAGCTCTCTTT. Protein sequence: CASSLGGRSEALF.

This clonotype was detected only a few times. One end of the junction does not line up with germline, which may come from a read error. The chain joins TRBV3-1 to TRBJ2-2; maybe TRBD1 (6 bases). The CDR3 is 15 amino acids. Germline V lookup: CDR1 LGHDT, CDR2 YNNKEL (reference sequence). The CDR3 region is CASSQGQANPGELFF. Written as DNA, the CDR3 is TGTGCCAGCAGCCAAGGACAGGCGAACCCCGGGGAGCTGTTTTTT.

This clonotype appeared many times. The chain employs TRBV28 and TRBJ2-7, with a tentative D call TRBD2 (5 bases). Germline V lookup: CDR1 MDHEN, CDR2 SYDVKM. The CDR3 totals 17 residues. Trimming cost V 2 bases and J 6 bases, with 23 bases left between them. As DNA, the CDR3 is TGTGCCAGCAGTTTACTCGGGATCGGCAATCTTCCGGGCGAGCAGTACTTC. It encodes CASSLLGIGNLPGEQYF. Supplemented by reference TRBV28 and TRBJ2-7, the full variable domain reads DVKVTQSSRYLVKRTGEKVFLECVQDMDHENMFWYRQDPGLGLRLIYFSYDVKMKEKGDIPEGYSVSREKKERFSLILESASTNQTSMYLCASSLLGIGNLPGEQYFGPGTRLTVT.

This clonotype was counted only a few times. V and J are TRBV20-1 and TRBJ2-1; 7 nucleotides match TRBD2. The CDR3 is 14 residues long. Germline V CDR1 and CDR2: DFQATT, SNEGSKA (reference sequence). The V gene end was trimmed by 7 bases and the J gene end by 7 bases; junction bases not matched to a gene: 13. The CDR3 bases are TGCAGTGTGGGCGGGAGTTCTGAAAGGAATGAGCAGTTCTTC. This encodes CSVGGSSERNEQFF.

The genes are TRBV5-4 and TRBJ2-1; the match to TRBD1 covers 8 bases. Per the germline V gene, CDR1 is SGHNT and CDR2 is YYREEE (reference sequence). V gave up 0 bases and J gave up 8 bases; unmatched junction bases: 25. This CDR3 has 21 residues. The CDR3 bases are TGTGCCAGCAGCTTGGGATCCGGACAGGGCCCTTCTAGCGTCGGGGTTCATGAGCAGTTCTTC. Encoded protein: CASSLGSGQGPSSVGVHEQFF. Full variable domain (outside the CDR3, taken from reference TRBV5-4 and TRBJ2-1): ETGVTQSPTHLIKTRGQQVTLRCSSQSGHNTVSWYQQALGQGPQFIFQYYREEENGRGNFPPRFSGLQFPNYSSELNVNALELDDSALYLCASSLGSGQGPSSVGVHEQFFGPGTRLTVL.

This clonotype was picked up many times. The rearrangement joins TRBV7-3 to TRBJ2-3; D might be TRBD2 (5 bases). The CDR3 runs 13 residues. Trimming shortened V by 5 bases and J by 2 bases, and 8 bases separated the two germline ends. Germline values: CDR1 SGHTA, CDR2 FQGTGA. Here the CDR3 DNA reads TGTGCCAGCAGCCCCGGGGTCACAGATACGCAGTATTTT. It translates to CASSPGVTDTQYF.

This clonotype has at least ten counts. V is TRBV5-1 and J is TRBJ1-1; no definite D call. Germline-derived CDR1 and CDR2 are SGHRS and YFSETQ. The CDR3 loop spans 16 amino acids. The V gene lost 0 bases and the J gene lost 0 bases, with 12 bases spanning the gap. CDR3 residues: CASSLGWESMNTEAFF. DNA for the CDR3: TGCGCCAGCAGCTTGGGGTGGGAAAGCATGAACACTGAAGCTTTCTTT.

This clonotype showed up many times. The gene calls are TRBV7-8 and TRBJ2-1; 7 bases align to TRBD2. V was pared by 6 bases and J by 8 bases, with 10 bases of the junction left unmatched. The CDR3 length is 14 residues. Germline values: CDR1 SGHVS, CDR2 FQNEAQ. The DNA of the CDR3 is TGTGCCAGCAGTCCTCCGGGACTACAGGATGAGCAGTTCTTC. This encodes CASSPPGLQDEQFF. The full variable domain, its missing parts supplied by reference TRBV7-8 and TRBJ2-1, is GAGVSQSPRYKVAKRGQDVALRCDPISGHVSLFWYQQALGQGPEFLTYFQNEAQLDKSGLPSDRFFAERPEGSVSTLKIQRTQQEDSAVYLCASSPPGLQDEQFFGPGTRLTVL.

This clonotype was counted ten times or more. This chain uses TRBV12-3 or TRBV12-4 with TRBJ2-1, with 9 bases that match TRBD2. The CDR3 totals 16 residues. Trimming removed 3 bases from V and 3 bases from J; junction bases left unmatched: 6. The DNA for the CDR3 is TGTGCCAGCAGTTTCGGAGCGGGAGGACTCTACAATGAGCAGTTCTTC. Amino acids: CASSFGAGGLYNEQFF.

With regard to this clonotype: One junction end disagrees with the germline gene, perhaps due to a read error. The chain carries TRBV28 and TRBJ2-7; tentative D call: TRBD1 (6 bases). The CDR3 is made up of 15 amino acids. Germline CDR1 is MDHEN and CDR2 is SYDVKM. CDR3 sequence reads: CASSLTRGGPYKQYF. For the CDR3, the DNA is TGTGCCAGCAGTTTAACCAGGGGTGGCCCCTACAAGCAGTACTTC.

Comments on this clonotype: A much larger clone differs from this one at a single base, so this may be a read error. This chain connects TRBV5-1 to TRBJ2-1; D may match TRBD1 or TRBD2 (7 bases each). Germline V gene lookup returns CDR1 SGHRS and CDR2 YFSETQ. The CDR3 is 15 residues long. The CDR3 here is CASSLGDRDYYEQFF. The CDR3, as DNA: TGCGCCAGCAGCTTGGGAGACAGGGACTACTATGAGCAGTTCTTC.

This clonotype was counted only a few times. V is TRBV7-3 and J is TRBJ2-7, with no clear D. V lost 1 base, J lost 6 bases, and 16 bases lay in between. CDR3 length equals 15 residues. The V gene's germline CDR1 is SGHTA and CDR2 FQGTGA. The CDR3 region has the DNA TGTGCCAGCAGCTTAAAAGCCCCGGCCTGTCCCGAGCAGTACTTC. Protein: CASSLKAPACPEQYF.

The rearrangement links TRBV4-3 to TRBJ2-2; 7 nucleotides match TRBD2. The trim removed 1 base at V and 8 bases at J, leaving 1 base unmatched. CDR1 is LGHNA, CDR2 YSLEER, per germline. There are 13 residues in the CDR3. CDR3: CASSQGRGGELFF. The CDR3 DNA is TGCGCCAGCAGCCAAGGGCGGGGGGGGGAGCTGTTTTTT.

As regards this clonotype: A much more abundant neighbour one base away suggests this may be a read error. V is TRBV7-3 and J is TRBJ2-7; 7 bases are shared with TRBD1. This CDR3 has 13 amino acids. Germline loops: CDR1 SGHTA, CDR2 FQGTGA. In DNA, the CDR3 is TGTGCCGGCAGCTACGACAGGGACTACGAGCAGTACTTC. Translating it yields CAGSYDRDYEQYF.

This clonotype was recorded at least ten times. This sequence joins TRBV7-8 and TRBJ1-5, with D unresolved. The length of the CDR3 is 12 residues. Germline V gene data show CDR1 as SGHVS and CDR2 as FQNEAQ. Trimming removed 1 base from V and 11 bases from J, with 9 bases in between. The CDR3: CASSLGSPAQHF. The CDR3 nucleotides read TGTGCCAGCAGCTTAGGGTCACCGGCCCAGCATTTT.

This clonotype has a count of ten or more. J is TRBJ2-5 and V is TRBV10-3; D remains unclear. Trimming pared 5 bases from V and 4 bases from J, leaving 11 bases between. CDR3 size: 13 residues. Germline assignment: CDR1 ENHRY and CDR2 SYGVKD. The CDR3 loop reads CAISKGRGETQYF. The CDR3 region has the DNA TGTGCCATCAGTAAGGGAAGAGGAGAGACCCAGTACTTC.